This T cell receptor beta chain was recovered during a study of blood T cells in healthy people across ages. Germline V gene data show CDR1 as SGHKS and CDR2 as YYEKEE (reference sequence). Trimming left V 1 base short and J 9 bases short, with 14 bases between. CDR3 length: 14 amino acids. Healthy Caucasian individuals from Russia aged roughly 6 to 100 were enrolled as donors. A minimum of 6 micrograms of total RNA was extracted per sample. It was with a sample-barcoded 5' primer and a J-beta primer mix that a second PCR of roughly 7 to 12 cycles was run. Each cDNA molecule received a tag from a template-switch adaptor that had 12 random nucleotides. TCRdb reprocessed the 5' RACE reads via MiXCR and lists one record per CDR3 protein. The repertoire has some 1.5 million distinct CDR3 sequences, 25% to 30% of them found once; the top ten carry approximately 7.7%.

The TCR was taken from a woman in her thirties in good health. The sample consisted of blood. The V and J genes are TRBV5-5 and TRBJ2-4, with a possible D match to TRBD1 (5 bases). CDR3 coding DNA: TGTGCCAGCAGCTTGCGCCACAGGAGATCCATTCAGTACTTC. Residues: CASSLRHRRSIQYF. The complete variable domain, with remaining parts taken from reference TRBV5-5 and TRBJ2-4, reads DAGVTQSPTHLIKTRGQQVTLRCSPISGHKSVSWYQQVLGQGPQFIFQYYEKEERGRGNFPDRFSARQFPNYSSELNVNALLLGDSALYLCASSLRHRRSIQYFGAGTRLSVL.